Listed here are 27 T cell receptor beta chains from one sample, sequenced in a study of blood T cell repertoires in COVID-19. Clones were sequenced by immunoSEQ multiplex PCR, and TCRdb holds only the in-frame ones, with some missing. The data contain 250,000 to 300,000 clones, roughly nine tenths of them singletons. The source material was PBMCs or T cells enriched from blood (not recorded which). The origin of the receptors is a human donor in a cohort exposed to, infected with or recovered from COVID-19 (not recorded which). The donor label of this sample is uncertain.

The chain joins TRBV19 to TRBJ2-7; D possibly corresponds to TRBD1 (5 bases). The V gene lost 5 bases and the J gene lost 4 bases, with 15 bases spanning the gap. The CDR3 runs to 14 residues. The germline V gene encodes CDR1 LNHDA and CDR2 SQIVND (reference sequence). The CDR3 region is CASSSRQTPYEQYF. The DNA of the CDR3 is TGTGCCAGTAGTTCCCGACAGACTCCTTACGAGCAGTACTTC.

V gene TRBV4-2 combines with J gene TRBJ1-1; the D gene is possibly TRBD1 (5 bases). The germline V and J ends were trimmed by 0 bases and 5 bases, with 16 bases remaining between them. The CDR3 spans 16 residues. Germline loops: CDR1 LGHNA, CDR2 YNFKEQ. CDR3 nucleotide sequence: TGTGCCAGCAGCCAAGAAGGTCTAAGGGGTAGGACTGAAGCTTTCTTT. Its translation: CASSQEGLRGRTEAFF.

This rearrangement joins TRBV4-3 to TRBJ2-7; D not resolved. The ends were cut back, 1 base at V and 2 bases at J, with 12 bases in the middle. The CDR3 length is 15 residues. Germline V gives CDR1 LGHNA, CDR2 YSLEER. The CDR3, as DNA: TGCGCCAGCAGCCAAGCTGTCACAGCAACCTACGAGCAGTACTTC. Translating gives CASSQAVTATYEQYF.

The genes are TRBV11-3 and TRBJ2-5, with a weak D call TRBD1 (6 bases). This CDR3 region has 14 residues. The V gene lost 1 base and the J gene lost 5 bases, with 11 bases spanning the gap. Germline V gene data show CDR1 as SGHNT and CDR2 as YENEEA. CDR3 sequence: CASSLAAGEETQYF. CDR3 sequence (DNA): TGTGCCAGCAGCTTAGCCGCAGGGGAGGAGACCCAGTACTTC.

The chain employs TRBV4-3 and TRBJ2-1; D remains ambiguous. Germline CDR1 and CDR2: LGHNA and YSLEER. The CDR3 spans 15 residues. The V and J ends lost 0 bases and 6 bases respectively, with 12 bases between them. The CDR3 sequence is CASSQDRGFFNEQFF. The CDR3 coding sequence is TGCGCCAGCAGCCAAGATCGAGGATTTTTCAATGAGCAGTTCTTC.

The rearrangement joins TRBV3-1 (or the pseudogene TRBV3-2) to TRBJ1-6; maybe TRBD1 (6 bases). The CDR3 contains 15 residues. Between the trimmed V and J ends, which lost 6 bases and 9 bases, there was a span of 18 bases. The germline CDR1 and CDR2 sequences are LGHDT and YNNKEL (reference sequence). The CDR3 loop is CASSQSGGWGSPLHF. In DNA form, the CDR3 reads TGTGCCAGCAGTCAATCGGGGGGCTGGGGTTCACCCCTCCACTTT.

The chain links TRBV4-3 to TRBJ2-1, with D perhaps matching TRBD2 (6 bases). CDR1 is LGHNA, CDR2 YSLEER, per germline. The CDR3 length is 15 residues. Trimming shortened V by 2 bases and J by 0 bases, and 8 bases separated the two germline ends. CDR3 loop: CASSQNSGSYNEQFF. The DNA for the CDR3 is TGCGCCAGCAGCCAAAATAGCGGCTCCTACAATGAGCAGTTCTTC.

The gene calls are TRBV4-1 and TRBJ2-5; D is perhaps TRBD2 (6 bases). V was shortened by 5 bases and J by 8 bases, with 21 bases between the two germline ends. CDR3 length: 15 amino acids. CDR1 and CDR2 from the germline V gene are MGHRA and YSYEKL. The CDR3: CASSTPLWRGSTQYF. The CDR3 coding sequence is TGCGCCAGCAGCACCCCGCTCTGGCGGGGAAGTACCCAGTACTTC.

The gene calls are TRBV28 and TRBJ1-2, with 7 bases aligning to TRBD1. There are 16 residues in the CDR3. J gave up 6 bases and V 7 bases, and 17 bases lay outside the gene matches. Germline V lookup: CDR1 MDHEN, CDR2 SYDVKM. The CDR3 loop reads CASTLTGTDSHNGYTF. CDR3 coding DNA: TGTGCCAGCACCTTGACCGGGACAGATAGTCACAATGGCTACACCTTC.

As to this clone: Distinct nucleotide sequences in the sample also encode this CDR3. The chain joins TRBV9 to TRBJ2-1; 10 nucleotides align to TRBD1. Trimming took 0 bases from V and 1 from J; bases not matched to a gene: 1. The CDR3 contains 16 residues. The germline CDR1 and CDR2 sequences are SGDLS and YYNGEE. In nucleotides, the CDR3 is TGTGCCAGCAGCGTAGCGGGACAGGGGTCCTACAATGAGCAGTTCTTC. It yields the protein CASSVAGQGSYNEQFF.

This clone showed up just once. The chain uses TRBV10-2 and TRBJ1-4; possibly TRBD1 for D (5 bases). The CDR3 spans 14 residues. Germline lookup yields CDR1 WSHSY and CDR2 SAAADI. Trimming left V 7 bases short and J 5 bases short, with 14 bases between. CDR3 DNA sequence: TGCGCCAGCAACACCGGGACTGCGAATGAAAAACTGTTTTTT. This gives the protein CASNTGTANEKLFF.

The V call is TRBV30, the J call TRBJ1-1; 7 bases are shared with TRBD1. This CDR3 has 12 amino acids. V lost 5 bases, J lost 1 base, and 1 base stayed unmatched. Looked up from germline, CDR1 is GTSNPN and CDR2 is SVGIG (reference sequence). CDR3 region: CAWGDRNTEAFF. The CDR3 DNA is TGTGCCTGGGGGGACAGGAACACTGAAGCTTTCTTT.

The gene calls are TRBV30 and TRBJ1-1; D is unclear. Germline V CDR1 and CDR2: GTSNPN, SVGIG (reference sequence). CDR3 length: 13 residues. Trimming took off 0 bases at V and 2 bases at J, with 7 bases between the two ends. The CDR3 DNA follows: TGTGCCTGGAGTGTTACGCTAAACACTGAAGCTTTCTTT. This sequence encodes CAWSVTLNTEAFF. The whole variable domain, remainder taken from reference TRBV30 and TRBJ1-1, is SQTIHQWPATLVQPVGSPLSLECTVEGTSNPNLYWYRQAAGRGLQLLFYSVGIGQISSEVPQNLSASRPQDRQFILSSKKLLLSDSGFYLCAWSVTLNTEAFFGQGTRLTVV.

The CDR3 region has the DNA TGTGCCAGCAGCTTACGTGAACAGGATAGCAATCAGCCCCAGCATTTT. It yields the protein CASSLREQDSNQPQHF. The chain is built from TRBV7-9 and TRBJ1-5; maybe TRBD1 (5 bases). The CDR3 loop spans 16 amino acids. Germline V gene data show CDR1 as SEHNR and CDR2 as FQNEAQ (reference sequence). Trimming stripped 2 bases from V and 0 bases from J, with 11 bases between. The whole variable domain, filled in from reference TRBV7-9 and TRBJ1-5, reads DTGVSQNPRHKITKRGQNVTFRCDPISEHNRLYWYRQTLGQGPEFLTYFQNEAQLEKSRLLSDRFSAERPKGSFSTLEIQRTEQGDSAMYLCASSLREQDSNQPQHFGDGTRLSIL.

This sequence joins TRBV7-9 and TRBJ1-1; D uncertain. This CDR3 has 15 amino acids. Germline V lookup: CDR1 SEHNR, CDR2 FQNEAQ (reference sequence). The V end was cut by 1 base, the J end by 5 bases, with 14 bases between. The CDR3 coding sequence is TGTGCCAGCAGCTTAGGGGGAGGGCTTGAGACTGAAGCTTTCTTT. It codes for CASSLGGGLETEAFF.

V usage is TRBV10-2 and J usage is TRBJ2-1, with D perhaps matching TRBD1 (6 bases). The CDR3 length is 14 residues. Germline CDR1 reads WSHSY; CDR2 reads SAAADI. The V gene lost 1 base and the J gene lost 8 bases, with 12 bases spanning the gap. The CDR3 sequence is CASSEWQGTDEQFF. CDR3 DNA sequence: TGCGCCAGCAGTGAGTGGCAGGGGACCGATGAGCAGTTCTTC.

This chain uses TRBV11-2 with TRBJ1-2; D possibly corresponds to TRBD1 (6 bases). Germline V gives CDR1 SGHAT, CDR2 FQNNGV. This CDR3 is 13 amino acids long. Trimming removed 4 bases from V and 4 bases from J, with 10 bases in between. The CDR3 DNA reads TGTGCCAGCAGCTCTACAGGGCCCTATGGCTACACCTTC. This gives the protein CASSSTGPYGYTF.

The J gene is TRBJ2-3, the V gene TRBV21-1; TRBD2 is the table's D call and was not checked against the DNA. TRBV21-1 is recorded as a pseudogene. This CDR3 contains 15 residues. The CDR3 coding sequence is TGTGCCAGCAGCAAAGACGGGGGGGGCACAGATACGCAGTATTTT. It yields the protein CASSKDGGGTDTQYF.

This clone appeared a few times. The DNA for the CDR3 is TGTGCCAGCAGCTTCGGTCTAAACACCGGGGAGCTGTTTTTT. Protein: CASSFGLNTGELFF. This chain links TRBV7-9 with TRBJ2-2; D gene uncertain. Looked up from germline, CDR1 is SEHNR and CDR2 is FQNEAQ (reference sequence). This CDR3 contains 14 residues. Trimming pared 3 bases from V and 2 bases from J, leaving 7 bases between.

The CDR3 here is CASSLEHGNTEAFF. CDR3 DNA: TGCGCCAGCAGCTTAGAGCATGGGAACACTGAAGCTTTCTTT. This rearrangement joins TRBV5-1 to TRBJ1-1; no clear D gene. This CDR3 region has 14 residues. V was clipped by 2 bases and J by 1 base, with 9 bases between them. Germline V gives CDR1 SGHRS, CDR2 YFSETQ.

The chain couples TRBV29-1 to TRBJ2-3; 10 bases map to TRBD1. J was trimmed by 4 bases and V by 7 bases; bases with no gene match: 5. Per the germline V gene, CDR1 is SQVTM and CDR2 is ANQGSEA. This CDR3 region has 13 residues. The CDR3: CSGGTGEADTQYF. In DNA, the CDR3 is TGCAGCGGCGGGACAGGGGAGGCAGATACGCAGTATTTT.

The chain joins TRBV18 to TRBJ2-7, with D perhaps TRBD1 (6 bases). V was trimmed by 8 bases and J by 8 bases, leaving 19 bases between them. This CDR3 has 13 amino acids. The V gene's germline CDR1 is KGHSH and CDR2 LQKENI. The CDR3, as DNA: TGTGCCAGCACCAGAGGCCAGGGGATCAAGCAGTACTTC. Amino acids: CASTRGQGIKQYF.

J is TRBJ2-7 and V is TRBV18, with D unclear. V was clipped by 3 bases and J by 2 bases, with 5 bases between them. The length of the CDR3 is 12 residues. From germline, CDR1 is KGHSH and CDR2 LQKENI. CDR3 amino acids: CASSPGTYEQYF. CDR3 bases: TGTGCCAGCTCACCCGGTACCTACGAGCAGTACTTC.

As to this clone: The same CDR3 arises from other DNA sequences in this sample as well. This sequence joins TRBV19 and TRBJ1-2; D not resolved. The germline V and J ends were trimmed by 1 base and 0 bases, with 6 bases remaining between them. The CDR3 contains 14 residues. Looked up from germline, CDR1 is LNHDA and CDR2 is SQIVND (reference sequence). The CDR3 region is CASSIGGANYGYTF. CDR3 DNA: TGTGCCAGTAGTATAGGAGGCGCTAACTATGGCTACACCTTC.

This clone occurred once. The chain couples TRBV29-1 to TRBJ1-2; 7 bases fit TRBD1. The junction had 15 bases not matched to a gene; V was cut back by 7 bases and J by 7 bases. The CDR3 runs to 14 residues. Looked up from germline, CDR1 is SQVTM and CDR2 is ANQGSEA. CDR3 amino acids: CSARQGLGFGGYTF. The CDR3 DNA is TGCAGCGCCCGACAGGGACTGGGTTTCGGTGGCTACACCTTC.

This clone was detected once. The genes are TRBV9 and TRBJ1-6, with D perhaps TRBD1 (6 bases). V was clipped by 3 bases and J by 9 bases, with 13 bases between them. The CDR3 consists of 14 residues. Germline V gene data show CDR1 as SGDLS and CDR2 as YYNGEE. The CDR3 DNA follows: TGTGCCAGCAGCGGGGGGCAGCGGGGTTCACCCCTCCACTTT. It yields the protein CASSGGQRGSPLHF.

In its sample, this clone was seen once. The CDR3 here is CASSLDPLRSSPGELFF. The CDR3 DNA reads as TGCGCCAGCAGCTTGGACCCCCTTCGGAGTTCTCCAGGGGAGCTGTTTTTT. The chain uses TRBV5-1 and TRBJ2-2; the D is unclear. CDR1 is SGHRS, CDR2 YFSETQ, per germline. V lost 0 bases to trimming and J lost 8 bases, with 20 bases between them. The CDR3 is made up of 17 amino acids.